Shown below are 13 T cell receptor beta chains from a single sample sequenced in a study of blood T cell repertoires in COVID-19. Assay: immunoSEQ multiplex PCR; the TCRdb copy retains only in-frame clones and omits some. The sample lists approximately 360,000 clones, more than 75% occurring once. Sample: PBMCs or T cells enriched from blood (not recorded which). The receptors come from a woman in her twenties or thirties with acute COVID-19.

This sequence joins TRBV10-3 and TRBJ2-2; 9 bases agree with TRBD1. J gave up 7 bases and V 6 bases, and 9 bases lay outside the gene matches. This CDR3 spans 15 amino acids. CDR1 ENHRY and CDR2 SYGVKD come from the germline V gene. The DNA for the CDR3 is TGTGCCATCAGGGGGACAGGGCAACAGGGCGGGGAGCTGTTTTTT. It codes for CAIRGTGQQGGELFF.

J is TRBJ2-7 and V is TRBV7-2; D gene ambiguous. Germline V gives CDR1 SGHTA, CDR2 FQGNSA. The germline V and J ends were trimmed by 1 base and 2 bases, with 12 bases remaining between them. The CDR3 has 15 residues. The CDR3 DNA follows: TGTGCCAGCAGCTTAGTAACAGTTGCTACCTACGAGCAGTACTTC. Protein: CASSLVTVATYEQYF. The complete variable domain, with remaining parts taken from reference TRBV7-2 and TRBJ2-7, reads GAGVSQSPSNKVTEKGKDVELRCDPISGHTALYWYRQSLGQGLEFLIYFQGNSAPDKSGLPSDRFSAERTGGSVSTLTIQRTQQEDSAVYLCASSLVTVATYEQYFGPGTRLTVT.

This clone occurred once. The chain combines TRBV7-9 with TRBJ1-6; D call uncertain. The V end lost 1 base, the J end lost 14 bases, and 18 bases lay between the germline ends. This CDR3 is built from 15 residues. CDR1 and CDR2 (germline): SEHNR, FQNEAQ (reference sequence). In DNA form, the CDR3 reads TGTGCCAGCAGCTTAGTATCTCCCAGGATCGTGGCCCTCCACTTT. Amino acid sequence: CASSLVSPRIVALHF.

The gene calls are TRBV7-2 and TRBJ1-3; D is uncertain. The CDR3 consists of 16 residues. Germline CDR1 is SGHTA and CDR2 is FQGNSA. Trimming took off 2 bases at V and 0 bases at J, with 11 bases between the two ends. The chain's CDR3 is CASSLKAGLSGNTIYF. The CDR3 bases are TGTGCCAGCAGCTTAAAGGCAGGCCTCTCTGGAAACACCATATATTTT.

The genes are TRBV3-1 (or the pseudogene TRBV3-2) and TRBJ2-7; TRBD1 aligns across 7 bases. V was pared by 8 bases and J by 7 bases, with 8 bases of the junction left unmatched. CDR3 length: 12 amino acids. The germline V gene encodes CDR1 LGHDT and CDR2 YNNKEL (reference sequence). The chain's CDR3 is CASDRQGGEQYF. Here the CDR3 DNA reads TGTGCCAGCGATCGACAGGGCGGGGAGCAGTACTTC.

The rearrangement uses TRBV4-1 and TRBJ2-7; the match to TRBD2 covers 9 bases. CDR3 size: 18 residues. Germline V gene data show CDR1 as MGHRA and CDR2 as YSYEKL. V was pared by 1 base and J by 3 bases, with 13 bases of the junction left unmatched. The CDR3 reads CASSQVAWGSGGDYEQYF. The CDR3 bases are TGCGCCAGCAGCCAAGTCGCTTGGGGTAGCGGGGGAGACTACGAGCAGTACTTC.

The chain carries TRBV6-5 and TRBJ1-5; D is unclear. Trimming removed 3 bases from V and 3 bases from J, with 6 bases in between. The germline V gene has CDR1 MNHEY and CDR2 SVGAGI. CDR3 length: 13 residues. The CDR3 loop is CASSYNFNQPQHF. CDR3 DNA: TGTGCCAGCAGTTATAACTTCAATCAGCCCCAGCATTTT.

This chain connects TRBV10-3 to TRBJ2-7; D may be TRBD1 (5 bases). CDR3 length equals 14 residues. Germline V gene sequence: CDR1 ENHRY, CDR2 SYGVKD. Trimming removed 6 bases from V and 2 bases from J, with 14 bases in between. CDR3 nucleotides: TGTGCCATCAGCACCCGCAGGGCAACCTACGAGCAGTACTTC. It encodes CAISTRRATYEQYF.

In this sample, this clone turned up once. The chain is built from TRBV10-1 and TRBJ2-7; D perhaps matches TRBD1 (6 bases). Germline V gene lookup returns CDR1 WNHNN and CDR2 SYGVQD (reference sequence). The CDR3 sequence is 14 residues long. V shed 6 bases and J shed 4 bases, with 16 bases lying between them. The CDR3: CASSGLGAAYEQYF. CDR3 bases: TGCGCCAGCAGCGGTTTGGGGGCAGCATACGAGCAGTACTTC.

As to this clone: This sample also contains other DNA sequences that code for the same CDR3. The chain recombines TRBV30 with TRBJ1-1, with D maybe TRBD1 (6 bases). Germline V gene sequence: CDR1 GTSNPN, CDR2 SVGIG (reference sequence). CDR3 length: 12 residues. V gave up 0 bases and J gave up 4 bases, with 6 bases separating them. CDR3 region: CAWSVRGTEAFF. DNA of the CDR3: TGTGCCTGGAGTGTCAGGGGCACTGAAGCTTTCTTT.

The chain has TRBV19 and TRBJ1-6; 10 bases align to TRBD1. This CDR3 has 16 amino acids. The V segment lost 3 bases and the J segment 10 bases; nucleotides outside the gene matches: 9. The germline CDR1 and CDR2 sequences are LNHDA and SQIVND (reference sequence). CDR3 region: CASSMFGDRGGSPLHF. The CDR3 DNA reads TGTGCCAGTAGTATGTTTGGGGACAGGGGTGGATCACCCCTCCACTTT.

The genes are TRBV3-1 (or the pseudogene TRBV3-2) and TRBJ1-5, with 7 bases matching TRBD1. Per the germline V gene, CDR1 is LGHDT and CDR2 is YNNKEL (reference sequence). The CDR3 is made up of 14 amino acids. Trimming removed 4 bases from V and 5 bases from J; junction bases left unmatched: 5. CDR3 nucleotide sequence: TGTGCCAGCAGCCCGGGACAGACTTATCAGCCCCAGCATTTT. This codes for CASSPGQTYQPQHF.

This clone was counted a single time. The chain recombines TRBV4-1 with TRBJ1-1, with 9 bases aligning to TRBD1. Germline V gene sequence: CDR1 MGHRA, CDR2 YSYEKL. With V trimmed by 2 bases and J by 11 bases, 15 bases remained unmatched. The length of the CDR3 is 16 residues. The DNA of the CDR3 is TGCGCCAGCAGCCAACAAAGCGGACAGGGGACCTCTCGGGCTTTCTTT. Translated, it gives CASSQQSGQGTSRAFF.